Listed here are 13 T cell receptor beta chains from one sample, sequenced in a study of blood T cell repertoires in COVID-19. Method: immunoSEQ multiplex PCR; TCRdb's copy keeps in-frame clones and lacks some. The sample carries around 220,000 clones, roughly 84% recorded once. The sequenced sample consisted of peripheral blood. These receptors originate from a woman aged 40 to 50 with active or convalescent COVID-19.

CDR3 region: CASSFLRDRYNEQFF. Here the CDR3 DNA reads TGTGCCAGCAGCTTCCTCCGGGACAGGTACAATGAGCAGTTCTTC. V and J are TRBV7-2 and TRBJ2-1; TRBD1 matches 8 bases. This CDR3 spans 15 amino acids. CDR1 and CDR2 from the germline V gene are SGHTA and FQGNSA. With 3 bases clipped from V and 4 bases from J, the junction kept 5 bases outside the gene matches.

This chain connects TRBV27 to TRBJ2-3; D may be TRBD2 (7 bases). The germline gives CDR1 MNHEY, CDR2 SMNVEV (reference sequence). This CDR3 comprises 15 residues. Trimming took 5 bases from V and 6 from J, leaving 18 bases between them. The DNA of the CDR3 is TGTGCCAGCAGTCCCATTGGGGGGGGCTGGGATACGCAGTATTTT. Amino acid sequence: CASSPIGGGWDTQYF.

The chain has TRBV19 and TRBJ1-1, with D possibly being TRBD1 (5 bases). The CDR3 is 14 amino acids. Germline V lookup: CDR1 LNHDA, CDR2 SQIVND (reference sequence). Trimming removed 4 bases at V and 11 bases at J, with 20 bases between. CDR3 protein: CASSTNTGRGSAFF. The CDR3 bases are TGTGCCAGTAGTACCAATACGGGGCGGGGTTCGGCTTTCTTT.

The V and J genes are TRBV28 and TRBJ2-5; 7 nucleotides agree with TRBD2. The junction had 3 bases not matched to a gene; V was cut back by 6 bases and J by 5 bases. Germline-derived CDR1 and CDR2 are MDHEN and SYDVKM. The CDR3 sequence is 12 residues long. CDR3 bases: TGTGCCAGCAGGGGACTATCGGAGACCCAGTACTTC. Protein sequence: CASRGLSETQYF.

This chain uses TRBV12-5 with TRBJ2-5; maybe TRBD2 (7 bases). The V gene's germline CDR1 is LGHNT and CDR2 FRNRAP. The CDR3 contains 18 residues. V was clipped by 1 base and J by 5 bases, with 23 bases between them. CDR3 bases: TGTGCTAGTGGTTTGGGTAGAGAGACCTGGGGGGGCCGGGAGACCCAGTACTTC. Protein sequence: CASGLGRETWGGRETQYF.

This sequence joins TRBV6-1 and TRBJ1-4; 9 positions match TRBD1. Trimming removed 2 bases from V and 5 bases from J; junction bases left unmatched: 3. In germline, CDR1 is MNHNS, CDR2 SASEGT. CDR3 size: 15 residues. CDR3 amino acids: CASSETGTGNEKLFF. The CDR3 region has the DNA TGTGCCAGCAGTGAAACCGGGACAGGGAATGAAAAACTGTTTTTT.

The chain recombines TRBV6-5 with TRBJ1-2; D ambiguous. Between the trimmed V and J ends, which lost 0 bases and 7 bases, there was a span of 9 bases. Germline V CDR1 and CDR2: MNHEY, SVGAGI. The CDR3 length is 13 residues. In DNA form, the CDR3 reads TGTGCCAGCAGTTACTCGAGTCCCGGTGGCTACACCTTC. This translates into CASSYSSPGGYTF.

This chain connects TRBV7-9 to TRBJ2-7; D uncertain. V dropped 7 bases and J dropped 4 bases, with 20 bases sitting between them. The germline V gene has CDR1 SEHNR and CDR2 FQNEAQ (reference sequence). This CDR3 region has 15 residues. CDR3 bases: TGTGCCAGCACCAACGTCCCCCAACTCGGGTACGAGCAGTACTTC. Protein sequence: CASTNVPQLGYEQYF.

The chain carries TRBV7-3 and TRBJ1-1; tentative D call: TRBD1 (5 bases). Germline lookup yields CDR1 SGHTA and CDR2 FQGTGA. The CDR3 sequence is 15 residues long. Trimming took off 1 base at V and 5 bases at J, with 14 bases between the two ends. CDR3 sequence (DNA): TGTGCCAGCAGCTTAAATTCTGGCAGGGAAACTGAAGCTTTCTTT. Amino acids: CASSLNSGRETEAFF. The full variable domain, in which reference TRBV7-3 and TRBJ1-1 provide the parts outside the CDR3, is GAGVSQTPSNKVTEKGKYVELRCDPISGHTALYWYRQSLGQGPEFLIYFQGTGAADDSGLPNDRFFAVRPEGSVSTLKIQRTERGDSAVYLCASSLNSGRETEAFFGQGTRLTVV.

Of note for this clone: The same CDR3 arises from other DNA sequences in this sample as well. This chain joins TRBV5-1 and TRBJ2-2; D is perhaps TRBD2 (7 bases). CDR1 is SGHRS and CDR2 is YFSETQ in the germline V gene. This CDR3 is 15 amino acids long. Trimming pared 3 bases from V and 2 bases from J, leaving 11 bases between. Here the CDR3 reads CASSSGGRNTGELFF. The DNA for the CDR3 is TGCGCCAGCAGCTCCGGGGGGCGAAACACCGGGGAGCTGTTTTTT.

About this clone: Other DNA sequences in the same sample also yield this CDR3. The chain recombines TRBV6-6 with TRBJ2-1; D perhaps matches TRBD1 (6 bases). The germline V gene has CDR1 MNHNY and CDR2 SVGAGI (reference sequence). Trimming stripped 0 bases from V and 3 bases from J, with 9 bases between. The CDR3 extends over 15 amino acids. Written as DNA, the CDR3 is TGTGCCAGCAGTTACTCGAGGACAGACTACAATGAGCAGTTCTTC. The encoded protein is CASSYSRTDYNEQFF.

J is TRBJ1-5 and V is TRBV7-9; D perhaps matches TRBD1 (6 bases). This CDR3 is built from 16 residues. CDR1 and CDR2 (germline): SEHNR, FQNEAQ (reference sequence). Between the trimmed V and J ends, which lost 5 bases and 2 bases, there was a span of 16 bases. The CDR3 region is CASSPLTGSGNQPQHF. DNA for the CDR3: TGTGCCAGCAGCCCGTTGACAGGATCGGGCAATCAGCCCCAGCATTTT.

The chain combines TRBV6-5 with TRBJ2-7, with D perhaps TRBD1 (6 bases). Between the trimmed V and J ends, which lost 7 bases and 0 bases, there was a span of 7 bases. The CDR3 has 12 amino acids. The germline CDR1 and CDR2 sequences are MNHEY and SVGAGI. The CDR3 protein is CASKTGSYEQYF. The CDR3 region has the DNA TGTGCCAGCAAGACAGGCTCCTACGAGCAGTACTTC.